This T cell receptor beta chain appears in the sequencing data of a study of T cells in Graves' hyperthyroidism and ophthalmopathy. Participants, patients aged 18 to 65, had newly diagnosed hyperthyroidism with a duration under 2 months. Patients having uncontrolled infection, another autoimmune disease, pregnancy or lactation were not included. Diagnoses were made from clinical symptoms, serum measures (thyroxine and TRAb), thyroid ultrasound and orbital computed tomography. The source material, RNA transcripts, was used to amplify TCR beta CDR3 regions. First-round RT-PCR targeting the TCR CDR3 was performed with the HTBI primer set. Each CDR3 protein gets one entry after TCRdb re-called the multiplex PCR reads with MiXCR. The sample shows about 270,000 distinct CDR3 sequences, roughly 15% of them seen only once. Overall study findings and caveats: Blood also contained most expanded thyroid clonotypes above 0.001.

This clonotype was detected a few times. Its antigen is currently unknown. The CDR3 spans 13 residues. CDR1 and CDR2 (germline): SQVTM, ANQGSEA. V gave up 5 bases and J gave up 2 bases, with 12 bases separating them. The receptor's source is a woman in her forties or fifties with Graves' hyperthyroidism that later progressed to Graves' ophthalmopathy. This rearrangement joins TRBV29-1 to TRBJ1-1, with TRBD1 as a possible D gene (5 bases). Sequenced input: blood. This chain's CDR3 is CSVTPGGNTEAFF. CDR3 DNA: TGCAGCGTTACTCCGGGGGGTAACACTGAAGCTTTCTTT. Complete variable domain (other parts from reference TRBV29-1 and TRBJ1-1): SAVISQKPSRDICQRGTSLTIQCQVDSQVTMMFWYRQQPGQSLTLIATANQGSEATYESGFVIDKFPISRPNLTFSTLTVSNMSPEDSSIYLCSVTPGGNTEAFFGQGTRLTVV.